These 4 T cell receptor beta chains were sequenced from one sample in a study of blood T cell repertoires in COVID-19. TCRdb's table, derived via immunoSEQ multiplex PCR, lists solely in-frame clones and lacks some. The sample carries 100,000 or so clones, around 81% recorded once. Input material: peripheral blood. These receptors came from an elderly man with acute or convalescent COVID-19.

This clone was detected a few times. The rearrangement joins TRBV19 to TRBJ2-7, with D perhaps matching TRBD1 (7 bases). The length of the CDR3 is 15 residues. Germline CDR1 reads LNHDA; CDR2 reads SQIVND (reference sequence). V was trimmed by 5 bases and J by 3 bases, leaving 17 bases between them. The CDR3 sequence is CASSASGGLFYEQYF. CDR3 sequence (DNA): TGTGCCAGTAGTGCCTCAGGGGGGTTGTTCTACGAGCAGTACTTC.

The rearrangement joins TRBV4-2 to TRBJ2-1; D is unclear. Deletions cut 1 base from V and 7 bases from J, with 8 bases between. The germline V gene has CDR1 LGHNA and CDR2 YNFKEQ. The CDR3 runs to 13 residues. The CDR3, as DNA: TGTGCCAGCAGCCAAGTTGTGGCAAATGAGCAGTTCTTC. Translating it yields CASSQVVANEQFF.

This chain joins TRBV20-1 and TRBJ2-3; D unresolved. CDR3 length equals 11 residues. Germline lookup yields CDR1 DFQATT and CDR2 SNEGSKA (reference sequence). V lost 5 bases and J lost 5, with 8 bases in between. CDR3 bases: TGCAGTGCTTCTTTACAAGATACGCAGTATTTT. This encodes CSASLQDTQYF.

Worth noting for this clone: Other DNA sequences of this sample code for an identical CDR3. This sequence joins TRBV7-9 and TRBJ1-1; 8 nucleotides match TRBD1. CDR1 and CDR2 from the germline V gene are SEHNR and FQNEAQ (reference sequence). This CDR3 is 15 amino acids long. The J segment lost 2 bases and the V segment lost 0 bases, leaving 2 bases of the junction unmatched. CDR3 DNA sequence: TGTGCCAGCAGCTTAGCCGACAGGGGAAACACTGAAGCTTTCTTT. Its translation: CASSLADRGNTEAFF.